This TCR beta chain was profiled in a study of blood T cell repertoires in COVID-19. Study details: Sites in the United States, Italy and Spain provided acute and convalescent COVID-19 samples.

The CDR3 length is 15 residues. With V trimmed by 3 bases and J by 0 bases, 3 bases remained unmatched. The germline V gene has CDR1 SNHLY and CDR2 FYNNEI. Authors' data handling: From reference gene primer amplification, estimates of nucleated cell counts were derived. Method: immunoSEQ multiplex PCR; TCRdb's copy keeps in-frame clones and lacks some. V and J calls and clone size are as listed in that table; D and trimming were resolved from the DNA. The data contain about 200,000 clones, approximately 89% of them seen just once; the ten biggest clones take up under 2.5%. Participants were aged about 18 to 100 years from approximately 24 US areas.

The chain is built from TRBV2 and TRBJ1-1; 8 nucleotides match TRBD1. Sequencing was performed on PBMCs or T cells enriched from blood (not recorded which). This TCR came from a woman aged 40 to 50 with acute COVID-19. The CDR3 here is CASSERTGMNTEAFF. In DNA form, the CDR3 reads TGTGCCAGCAGTGAGAGGACAGGGATGAACACTGAAGCTTTCTTT.